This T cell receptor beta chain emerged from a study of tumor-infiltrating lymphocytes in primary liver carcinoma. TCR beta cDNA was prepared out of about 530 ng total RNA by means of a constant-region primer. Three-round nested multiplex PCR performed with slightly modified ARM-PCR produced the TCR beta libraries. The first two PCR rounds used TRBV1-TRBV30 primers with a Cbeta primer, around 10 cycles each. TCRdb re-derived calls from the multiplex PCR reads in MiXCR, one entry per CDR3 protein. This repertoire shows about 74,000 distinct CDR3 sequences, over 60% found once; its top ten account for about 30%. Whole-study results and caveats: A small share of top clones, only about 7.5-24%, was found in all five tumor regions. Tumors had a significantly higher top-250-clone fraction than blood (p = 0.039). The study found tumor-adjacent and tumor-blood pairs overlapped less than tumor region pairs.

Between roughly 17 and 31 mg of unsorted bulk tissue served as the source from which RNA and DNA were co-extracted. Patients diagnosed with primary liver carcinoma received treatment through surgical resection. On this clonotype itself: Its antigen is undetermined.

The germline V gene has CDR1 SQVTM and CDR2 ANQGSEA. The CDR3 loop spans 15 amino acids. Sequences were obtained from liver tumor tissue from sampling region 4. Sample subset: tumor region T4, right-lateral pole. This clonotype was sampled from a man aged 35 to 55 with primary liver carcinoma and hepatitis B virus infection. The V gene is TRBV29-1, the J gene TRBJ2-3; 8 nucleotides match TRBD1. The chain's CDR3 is CGVAWAGGIGGTQYF. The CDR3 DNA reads TGCGGTGTTGCGTGGGCAGGGGGCATAGGAGGTACGCAGTATTTT.